Listed below are T cell receptor beta chains from one sample, sequenced in a study of neurological immune-mediated disorders. TCRdb itself ran the 5' RACE reads through MiXCR, one entry per CDR3 protein. This table has 27,000 or so distinct CDR3 sequences, more than 2.5% appearing once. The sequenced material came from PBMCs. The receptors derive from a young woman with multiple sclerosis. Both conserved end residues are part of each CDR3. The order of the fields is J gene, CDR3 length, V gene, clone size, CDR3 protein. Some rows mark clone size as missing; the rest say once, few, many or name a class of expanded clone.

j_call: TRBJ2-3
cdr3_length: 16
v_call: TRBV20-1
clone_size: many
cdr3_aa: CSARSIPSGARDTQYF

j_call: TRBJ2-7
cdr3_length: 14
v_call: TRBV28
clone_size: many
cdr3_aa: CASSPPEGPYEQYF

j_call: TRBJ2-2
cdr3_length: 16
v_call: TRBV25-1
clone_size: medium-sized
cdr3_aa: CASSEYSSSNTGELFF

j_call: TRBJ2-2
cdr3_length: 15
v_call: TRBV7-9
clone_size: many
cdr3_aa: CASSRGQGNTGELFF

j_call: TRBJ1-5
cdr3_length: 17
v_call: TRBV12-3/TRBV12-4
clone_size: many
cdr3_aa: CASSLKRGGGQGQPQHF

j_call: TRBJ1-4
cdr3_length: 14
v_call: TRBV5-1
clone_size: many
cdr3_aa: CASSSTGANEKLFF

j_call: TRBJ2-7
cdr3_length: 13
v_call: TRBV5-5
clone_size: many
cdr3_aa: CASRDREVGEQYF

j_call: TRBJ2-1
cdr3_length: 14
v_call: TRBV7-2
clone_size: many
cdr3_aa: CASSLRERYNEQFF

j_call: TRBJ1-2
cdr3_length: 16
v_call: TRBV5-1
clone_size: many
cdr3_aa: CASSLSGAGGMYGYTF

j_call: TRBJ2-1
cdr3_length: 12
v_call: TRBV3-1
clone_size: many
cdr3_aa: CASSQVEEKQFF

j_call: TRBJ2-5
cdr3_length: 16
v_call: TRBV28
clone_size: many
cdr3_aa: CASSVRGIPSQETQYF

j_call: TRBJ1-4
cdr3_length: 15
v_call: TRBV11-2
clone_size: many
cdr3_aa: CASSLDWTSNEKLFF

j_call: TRBJ1-4
cdr3_length: 14
v_call: TRBV6-6
clone_size: many
cdr3_aa: CASSYFERNEKLFF

j_call: TRBJ2-7
cdr3_length: 15
v_call: TRBV6-5
clone_size: .
cdr3_aa: CASSLIRGRGIEQYF

j_call: TRBJ1-2
cdr3_length: 14
v_call: TRBV12-3/TRBV12-4
clone_size: many
cdr3_aa: CASSQTGVRYGYTF

j_call: TRBJ2-1
cdr3_length: 16
v_call: TRBV5-1
clone_size: many
cdr3_aa: CASSSLQGARLSEQFF

j_call: TRBJ1-1
cdr3_length: 14
v_call: TRBV7-2
clone_size: many
cdr3_aa: CASTAGTRNTEAFF

j_call: TRBJ2-5
cdr3_length: 14
v_call: TRBV2
clone_size: many
cdr3_aa: CASSARQVQETQYF

j_call: TRBJ2-1
cdr3_length: 14
v_call: TRBV7-2
clone_size: many
cdr3_aa: CASGSGTGWNEQFF